These 7 T cell receptor beta chains came from one sample sequenced in a study of cytomegalovirus exposure and HLA in healthy donors. Primers for the PCR totalled 60 Vbeta and 13 Jbeta. Generated by immunoSEQ multiplex PCR, the TCRdb table keeps only in-frame clones and is missing some. The sample consists of 200,000 to 250,000 clones, approximately 80% of them appearing once. The specimen was PBMCs. Every receptor here comes from a woman aged 60 to 75 in good health and CMV-seropositive.

The gene calls are TRBV6-5 and TRBJ1-2; unclear D gene. Germline V gene data show CDR1 as MNHEY and CDR2 as SVGAGI. The CDR3 runs to 14 residues. V lost 2 bases and J 6 bases, leaving 13 bases between the germline ends. The CDR3 DNA is TGTGCCAGCAGTTACGCAGGAGCGACTAATGGCTACACCTTC. Translating it yields CASSYAGATNGYTF.

The rearrangement uses TRBV19 and TRBJ1-5, with TRBD1 identical over 10 bases. This CDR3 has 19 amino acids. CDR1 LNHDA and CDR2 SQIVND come from the germline V gene (reference sequence). Trimming took 0 bases from V and 1 from J; bases not matched to a gene: 9. CDR3 protein: CASSIDRDRGVRSNQPQHF. DNA for the CDR3: TGTGCCAGTAGTATAGATCGGGACAGGGGAGTTCGGAGCAATCAGCCCCAGCATTTT.

This clone was seen only a few times. This chain joins TRBV11-1 and TRBJ2-7, with D tentatively TRBD1 (6 bases). The CDR3 totals 13 residues. V lost 5 bases, J lost 4 bases, and 12 bases lay in between. The germline CDR1 and CDR2 sequences are SGHAT and FQDESV (reference sequence). The CDR3 DNA sequence: TGTGCCAGCAGCCCTACAGGGTTTTACGAGCAGTACTTC. Its protein is CASSPTGFYEQYF.

The V call is TRBV6-5, the J call TRBJ1-1, with D unclear. Germline loops: CDR1 MNHEY, CDR2 SVGAGI. CDR3 size: 14 residues. V dropped 6 bases and J dropped 8 bases, with 19 bases sitting between them. The CDR3 region has the DNA TGTGCCAGCAGCCCGACGGGTAACCTCGGCGAAGCTTTCTTT. Residues: CASSPTGNLGEAFF.

On this clone itself: One end of the junction varies from germline; a read error may be responsible. The chain has TRBV7-7 and TRBJ2-2, with 7 bases fitting TRBD1. Germline CDR1 is SSHAT and CDR2 is FNYEAQ (reference sequence). The CDR3 runs 15 residues. CDR3 coding DNA: TGTGCTAGCAGCTTAGCAGGGGGGAACACCGGGGAGCTGTTTTTT. It specifies CASSLAGGNTGELFF.

The chain couples TRBV6-5 to TRBJ2-2; D is undetermined. CDR1 MNHEY and CDR2 SVGAGI come from the germline V gene. The V end lost 4 bases, the J end lost 0 bases, and 6 bases lay between the germline ends. The CDR3 contains 14 residues. The CDR3 reads CASSFRTNTGELFF. DNA for the CDR3: TGTGCCAGCAGTTTTAGAACGAACACCGGGGAGCTGTTTTTT.

The gene calls are TRBV19 and TRBJ1-5; D uncertain. CDR1 and CDR2 from the germline V gene are LNHDA and SQIVND (reference sequence). The CDR3 is 14 amino acids. The germline V and J ends were trimmed by 1 base and 5 bases, with 9 bases remaining between them. The CDR3 sequence: CASSIGKFYQPQHF. The CDR3 DNA sequence: TGTGCCAGTAGTATAGGTAAATTCTATCAGCCCCAGCATTTT.